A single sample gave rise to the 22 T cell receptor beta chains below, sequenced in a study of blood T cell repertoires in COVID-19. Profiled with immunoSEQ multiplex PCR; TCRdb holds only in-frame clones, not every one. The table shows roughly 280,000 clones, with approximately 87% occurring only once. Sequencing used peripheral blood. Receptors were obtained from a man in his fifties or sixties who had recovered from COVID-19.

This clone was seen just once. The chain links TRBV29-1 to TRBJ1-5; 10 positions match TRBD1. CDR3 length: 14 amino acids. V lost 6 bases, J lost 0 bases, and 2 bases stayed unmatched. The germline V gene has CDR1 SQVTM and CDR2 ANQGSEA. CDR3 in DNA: TGCAGCGTCGGGACAGGGGTTAGCAATCAGCCCCAGCATTTT. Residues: CSVGTGVSNQPQHF. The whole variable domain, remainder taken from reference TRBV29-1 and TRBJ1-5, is SAVISQKPSRDICQRGTSLTIQCQVDSQVTMMFWYRQQPGQSLTLIATANQGSEATYESGFVIDKFPISRPNLTFSTLTVSNMSPEDSSIYLCSVGTGVSNQPQHFGDGTRLSIL.

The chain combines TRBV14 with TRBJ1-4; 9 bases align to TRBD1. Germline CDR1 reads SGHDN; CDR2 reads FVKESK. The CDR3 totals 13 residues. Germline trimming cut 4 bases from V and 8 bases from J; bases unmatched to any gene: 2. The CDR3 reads CASSRDRDEKLFF. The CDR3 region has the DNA TGTGCCAGCAGCCGGGACAGGGACGAAAAACTGTTTTTT. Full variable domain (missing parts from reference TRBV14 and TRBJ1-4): EAGVTQFPSHSVIEKGQTVTLRCDPISGHDNLYWYRRVMGKEIKFLLHFVKESKQDESGMPNNRFLAERTGGTYSTLKVQPAELEDSGVYFCASSRDRDEKLFFGSGTQLSVL.

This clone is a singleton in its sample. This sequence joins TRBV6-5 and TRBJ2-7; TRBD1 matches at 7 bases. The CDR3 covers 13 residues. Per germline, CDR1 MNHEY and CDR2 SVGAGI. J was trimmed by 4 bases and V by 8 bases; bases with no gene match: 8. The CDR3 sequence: CASRPQGRYEQYF. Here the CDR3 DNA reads TGTGCCAGCCGACCACAGGGGCGATACGAGCAGTACTTC.

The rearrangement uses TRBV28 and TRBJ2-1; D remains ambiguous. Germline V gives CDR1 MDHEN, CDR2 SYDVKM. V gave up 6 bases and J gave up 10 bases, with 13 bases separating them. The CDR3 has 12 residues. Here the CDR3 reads CASSPGSWEQFF. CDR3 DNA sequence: TGTGCCAGCAGCCCCGGGTCTTGGGAGCAGTTCTTC.

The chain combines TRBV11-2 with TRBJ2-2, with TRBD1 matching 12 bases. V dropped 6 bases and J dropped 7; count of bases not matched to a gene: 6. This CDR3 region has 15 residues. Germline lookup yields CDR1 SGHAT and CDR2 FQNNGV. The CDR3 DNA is TGTGCCAGCAGACCCGGGACAGGGGGCTTCGGGGAGCTGTTTTTT. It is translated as CASRPGTGGFGELFF.

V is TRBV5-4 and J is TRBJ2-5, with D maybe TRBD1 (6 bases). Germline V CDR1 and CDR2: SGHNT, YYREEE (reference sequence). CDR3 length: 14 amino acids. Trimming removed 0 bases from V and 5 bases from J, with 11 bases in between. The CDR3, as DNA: TGTGCCAGCAGCTTGGTTGGGGGCGAGGAGACCCAGTACTTC. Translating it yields CASSLVGGEETQYF. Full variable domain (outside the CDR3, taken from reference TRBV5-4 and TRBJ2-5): ETGVTQSPTHLIKTRGQQVTLRCSSQSGHNTVSWYQQALGQGPQFIFQYYREEENGRGNFPPRFSGLQFPNYSSELNVNALELDDSALYLCASSLVGGEETQYFGPGTRLLVL.

The CDR3 protein is CASSFTGVETQYF. The CDR3 DNA is TGTGCCAGCAGCTTTACCGGGGTGGAGACCCAGTACTTC. The chain carries TRBV5-4 and TRBJ2-5; tentatively, D is TRBD2 (5 bases). V was trimmed by 2 bases and J by 5 bases, leaving 10 bases between them. CDR3 size: 13 residues. Per the germline V gene, CDR1 is SGHNT and CDR2 is YYREEE (reference sequence).

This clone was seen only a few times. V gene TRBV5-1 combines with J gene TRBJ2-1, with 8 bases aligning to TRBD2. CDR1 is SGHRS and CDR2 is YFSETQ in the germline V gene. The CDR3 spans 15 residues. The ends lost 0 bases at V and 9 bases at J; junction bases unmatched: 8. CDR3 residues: CASSLVSSGHREQFF. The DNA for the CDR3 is TGCGCCAGCAGCTTGGTGTCTAGCGGGCACCGTGAGCAGTTCTTC.

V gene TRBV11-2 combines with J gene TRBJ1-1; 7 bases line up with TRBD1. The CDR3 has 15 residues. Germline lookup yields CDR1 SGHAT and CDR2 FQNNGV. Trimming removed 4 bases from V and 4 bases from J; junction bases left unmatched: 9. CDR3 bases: TGTGCCAGCAGCTCATCGGGACAGCGGAGCACTGAAGCTTTCTTT. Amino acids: CASSSSGQRSTEAFF.

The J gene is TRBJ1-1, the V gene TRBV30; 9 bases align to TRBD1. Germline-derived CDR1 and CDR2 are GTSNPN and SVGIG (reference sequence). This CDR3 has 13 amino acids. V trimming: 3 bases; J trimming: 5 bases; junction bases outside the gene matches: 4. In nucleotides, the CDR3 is TGTGCCTGGAGGGGACAGGGCTGGACTGAAGCTTTCTTT. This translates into CAWRGQGWTEAFF. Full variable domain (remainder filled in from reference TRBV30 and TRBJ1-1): SQTIHQWPATLVQPVGSPLSLECTVEGTSNPNLYWYRQAAGRGLQLLFYSVGIGQISSEVPQNLSASRPQDRQFILSSKKLLLSDSGFYLCAWRGQGWTEAFFGQGTRLTVV.

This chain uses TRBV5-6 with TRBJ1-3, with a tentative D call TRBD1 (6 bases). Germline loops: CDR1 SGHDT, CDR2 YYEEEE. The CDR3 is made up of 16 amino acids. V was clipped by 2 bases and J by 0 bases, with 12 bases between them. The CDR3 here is CASSFTGLISGNTIYF. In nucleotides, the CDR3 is TGTGCCAGCAGCTTTACAGGGCTTATCTCTGGAAACACCATATATTTT.

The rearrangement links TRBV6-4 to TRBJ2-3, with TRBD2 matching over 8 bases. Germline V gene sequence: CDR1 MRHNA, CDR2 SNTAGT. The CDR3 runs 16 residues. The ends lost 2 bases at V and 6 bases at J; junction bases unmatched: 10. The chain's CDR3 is CASSDELRGAADTQYF. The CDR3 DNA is TGTGCCAGCAGTGACGAGCTGCGGGGGGCAGCGGATACGCAGTATTTT.

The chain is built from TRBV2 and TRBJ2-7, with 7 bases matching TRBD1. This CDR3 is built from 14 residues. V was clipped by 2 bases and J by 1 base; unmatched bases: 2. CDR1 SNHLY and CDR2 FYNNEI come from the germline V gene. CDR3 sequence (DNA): TGTGCCAGCAGTGAAACCAGGGGGTCCTACGAGCAGTACTTC. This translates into CASSETRGSYEQYF.

The CDR3 DNA is TGTGCCAGTCGGCAGGGGTCTGGGGAGACCCAGTACTTC. Protein product: CASRQGSGETQYF. The V gene is TRBV19, the J gene TRBJ2-5; D perhaps matches TRBD1 (6 bases). CDR1 is LNHDA and CDR2 is SQIVND in the germline V gene (reference sequence). There are 13 residues in the CDR3. Trimming left V 8 bases short and J 5 bases short, with 15 bases between.

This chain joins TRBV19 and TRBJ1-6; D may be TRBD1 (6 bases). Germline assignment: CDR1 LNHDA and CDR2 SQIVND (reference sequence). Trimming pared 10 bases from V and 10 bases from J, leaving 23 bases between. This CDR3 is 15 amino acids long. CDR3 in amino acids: CATQNLGAGGSPLHF. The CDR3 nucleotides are TGTGCCACCCAGAACCTCGGGGCTGGGGGCTCACCCCTCCACTTT.

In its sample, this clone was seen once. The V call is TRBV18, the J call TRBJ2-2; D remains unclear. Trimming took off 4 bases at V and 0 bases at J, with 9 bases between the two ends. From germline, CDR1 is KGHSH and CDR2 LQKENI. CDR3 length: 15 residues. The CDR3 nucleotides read TGTGCCAGCTCACGAACAGACGCGAACACCGGGGAGCTGTTTTTT. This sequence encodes CASSRTDANTGELFF.

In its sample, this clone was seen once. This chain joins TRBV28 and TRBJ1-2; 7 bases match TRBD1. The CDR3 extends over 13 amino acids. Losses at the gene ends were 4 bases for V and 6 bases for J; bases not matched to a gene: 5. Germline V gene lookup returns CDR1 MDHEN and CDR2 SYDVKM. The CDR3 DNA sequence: TGTGCCAGCAGTTCGGACGGGACAGATGGCTACACCTTC. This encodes CASSSDGTDGYTF.

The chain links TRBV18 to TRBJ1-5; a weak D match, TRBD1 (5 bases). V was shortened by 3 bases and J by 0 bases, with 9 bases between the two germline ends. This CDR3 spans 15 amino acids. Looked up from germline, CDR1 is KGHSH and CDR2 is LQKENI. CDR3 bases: TGTGCCAGCTCACCCTCAGGGAATAGCAATCAGCCCCAGCATTTT. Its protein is CASSPSGNSNQPQHF.

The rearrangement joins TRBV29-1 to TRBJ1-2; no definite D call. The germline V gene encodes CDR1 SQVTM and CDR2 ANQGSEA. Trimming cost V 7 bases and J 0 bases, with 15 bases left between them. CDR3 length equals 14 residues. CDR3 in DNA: TGCAGCGCCGCGGCCAGCTCAGCTAACTATGGCTACACCTTC. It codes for CSAAASSANYGYTF. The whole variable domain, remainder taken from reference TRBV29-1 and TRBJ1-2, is SAVISQKPSRDICQRGTSLTIQCQVDSQVTMMFWYRQQPGQSLTLIATANQGSEATYESGFVIDKFPISRPNLTFSTLTVSNMSPEDSSIYLCSAAASSANYGYTFGSGTRLTVV.

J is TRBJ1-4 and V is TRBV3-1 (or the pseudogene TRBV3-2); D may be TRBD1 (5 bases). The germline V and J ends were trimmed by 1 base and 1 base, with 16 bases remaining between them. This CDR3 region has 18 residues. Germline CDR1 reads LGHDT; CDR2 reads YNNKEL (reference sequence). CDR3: CASSQGTISGGTNEKLFF. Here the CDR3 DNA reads TGTGCCAGCAGCCAAGGGACGATATCGGGGGGAACTAATGAAAAACTGTTTTTT.

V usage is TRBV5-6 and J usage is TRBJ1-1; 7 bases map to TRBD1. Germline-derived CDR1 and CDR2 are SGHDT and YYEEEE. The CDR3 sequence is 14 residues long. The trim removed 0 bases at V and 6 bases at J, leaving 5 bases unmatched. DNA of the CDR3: TGTGCCAGCAGCTTGGTTCAGGGGGACGCTGAAGCTTTCTTT. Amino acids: CASSLVQGDAEAFF. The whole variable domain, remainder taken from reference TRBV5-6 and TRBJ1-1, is DAGVTQSPTHLIKTRGQQVTLRCSPKSGHDTVSWYQQALGQGPQFIFQYYEEEERQRGNFPDRFSGHQFPNYSSELNVNALLLGDSALYLCASSLVQGDAEAFFGQGTRLTVV.

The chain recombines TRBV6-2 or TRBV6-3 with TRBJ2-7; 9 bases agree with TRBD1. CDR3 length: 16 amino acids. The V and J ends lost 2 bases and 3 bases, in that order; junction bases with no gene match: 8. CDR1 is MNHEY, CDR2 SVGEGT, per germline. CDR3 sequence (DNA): TGTGCCAGCAGTTACAAGGGGACAGGGAAGGGCTACGAGCAGTACTTC. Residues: CASSYKGTGKGYEQYF.